A single sample gave rise to the 2 T cell receptor beta chains below, sequenced in a study of PD-L1 blockade in urothelial cancer. Some clones are missing from TCRdb's copy, which holds only in-frame ones; the method was immunoSEQ multiplex PCR. The sample holds tens of thousands of clones, about 85% seen once. Sample: PBMCs, taken around atezolizumab (anti-PD-L1) treatment. The receptors come from a man aged 70 or older with urothelial cancer.

The chain carries TRBV7-2 and TRBJ2-2; TRBD2 is a possible D gene (6 bases). Germline CDR1 reads SGHTA; CDR2 reads FQGNSA. V gave up 1 base and J gave up 7 bases, with 13 bases separating them. This CDR3 has 15 amino acids. The CDR3 DNA reads TGTGCCAGCAGCTTAGGAGGACTAAGGGTCGGGGAGCTGTTTTTT. It is translated as CASSLGGLRVGELFF.

The chain recombines TRBV10-3 with TRBJ2-1; 8 positions agree with TRBD1. Unmatched junction bases numbered 10, after V lost 10 bases and J lost 2 bases. The V gene's germline CDR1 is ENHRY and CDR2 SYGVKD. This CDR3 is built from 15 residues. The CDR3 region has the DNA TGTGCCACTTCCGCACAGGGGGAAGCCTACAATGAGCAGTTCTTC. Translation: CATSAQGEAYNEQFF.